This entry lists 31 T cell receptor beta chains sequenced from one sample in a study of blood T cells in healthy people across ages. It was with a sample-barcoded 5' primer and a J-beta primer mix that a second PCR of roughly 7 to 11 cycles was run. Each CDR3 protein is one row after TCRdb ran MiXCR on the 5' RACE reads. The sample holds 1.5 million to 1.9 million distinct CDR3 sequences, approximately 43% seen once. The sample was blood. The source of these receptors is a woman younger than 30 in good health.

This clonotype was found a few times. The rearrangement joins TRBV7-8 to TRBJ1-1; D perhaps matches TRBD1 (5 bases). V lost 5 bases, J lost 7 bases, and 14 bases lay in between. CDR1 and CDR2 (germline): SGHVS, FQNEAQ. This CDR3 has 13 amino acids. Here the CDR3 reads CASSPIRANEAFF. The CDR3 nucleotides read TGTGCCAGCAGCCCCATCAGGGCTAATGAAGCTTTCTTT.

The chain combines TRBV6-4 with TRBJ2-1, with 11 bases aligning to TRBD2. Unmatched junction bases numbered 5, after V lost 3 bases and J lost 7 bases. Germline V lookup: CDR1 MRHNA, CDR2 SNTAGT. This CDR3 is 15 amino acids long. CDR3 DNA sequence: TGTGCCAGCAGTGAACAGTCTAGCGGGAGGAATGAGCAGTTCTTC. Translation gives CASSEQSSGRNEQFF.

CDR3 nucleotides: TGTGCCTGGAGTAAGGTAGGGGGCGTTGAAGCTTTCTTT. Translation gives CAWSKVGGVEAFF. The V gene is TRBV30, the J gene TRBJ1-1; 7 bases agree with TRBD1. CDR1 and CDR2 (germline): GTSNPN, SVGIG (reference sequence). This CDR3 spans 13 amino acids. Germline trimming cut 2 bases from V and 7 bases from J; bases unmatched to any gene: 7.

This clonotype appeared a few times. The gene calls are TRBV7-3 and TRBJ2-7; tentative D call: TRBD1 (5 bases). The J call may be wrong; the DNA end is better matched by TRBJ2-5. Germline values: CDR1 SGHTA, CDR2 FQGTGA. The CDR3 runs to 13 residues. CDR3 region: CASSQGYRETQYF. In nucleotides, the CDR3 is TGTGCCAGCAGCCAGGGTTATAGGGAGACCCAGTACTTC.

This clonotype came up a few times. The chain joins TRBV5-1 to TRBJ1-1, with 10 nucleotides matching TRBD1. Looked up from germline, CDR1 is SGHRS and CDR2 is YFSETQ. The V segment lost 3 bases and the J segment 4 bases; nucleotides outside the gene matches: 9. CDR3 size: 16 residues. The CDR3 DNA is TGCGCCAGCAGCTCCGGGACAGGGGTTGAGCGCACTGAAGCTTTCTTT. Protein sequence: CASSSGTGVERTEAFF. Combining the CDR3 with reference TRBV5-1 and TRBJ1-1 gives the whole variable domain KAGVTQTPRYLIKTRGQQVTLSCSPISGHRSVSWYQQTPGQGLQFLFEYFSETQRNKGNFPGRFSGRQFSNSRSEMNVSTLELGDSALYLCASSSGTGVERTEAFFGQGTRLTVV.

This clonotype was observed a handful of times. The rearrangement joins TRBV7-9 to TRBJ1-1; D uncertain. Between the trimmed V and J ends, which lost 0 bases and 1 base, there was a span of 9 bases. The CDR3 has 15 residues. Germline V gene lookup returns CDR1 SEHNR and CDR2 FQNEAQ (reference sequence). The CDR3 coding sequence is TGTGCCAGCAGCTTAGCAGCGGGTAGGAACACTGAAGCTTTCTTT. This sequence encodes CASSLAAGRNTEAFF.

The CDR3 nucleotides read TGTGCCAGCAGTTCCGTCGACGGGAACACTGAAGCTTTCTTT. Translation: CASSSVDGNTEAFF. The V call is TRBV7-9, the J call TRBJ1-1; D remains unclear. Germline CDR1 and CDR2: SEHNR and FQNEAQ (reference sequence). V was trimmed by 6 bases and J by 1 base, leaving 12 bases between them. The CDR3 has 14 amino acids.

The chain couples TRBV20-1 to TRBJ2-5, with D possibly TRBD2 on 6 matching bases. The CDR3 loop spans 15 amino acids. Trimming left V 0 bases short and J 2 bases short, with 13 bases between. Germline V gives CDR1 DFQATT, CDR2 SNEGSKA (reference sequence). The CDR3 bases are TGCAGTGCTAGAGATTTTGCGGGATCTCAAGAGACCCAGTACTTC. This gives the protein CSARDFAGSQETQYF.

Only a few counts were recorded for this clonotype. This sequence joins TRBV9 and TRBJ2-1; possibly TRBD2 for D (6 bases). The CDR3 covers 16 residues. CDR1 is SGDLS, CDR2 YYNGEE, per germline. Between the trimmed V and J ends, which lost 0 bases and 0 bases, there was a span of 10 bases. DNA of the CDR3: TGTGCCAGCAGCGTAGGCGGGACCCGCTCCTACAATGAGCAGTTCTTC. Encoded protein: CASSVGGTRSYNEQFF.

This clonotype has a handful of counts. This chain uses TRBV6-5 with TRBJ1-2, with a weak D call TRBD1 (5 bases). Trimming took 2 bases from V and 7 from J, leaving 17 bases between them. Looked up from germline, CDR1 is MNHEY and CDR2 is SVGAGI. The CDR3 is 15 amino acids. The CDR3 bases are TGTGCCAGCAGTTACCGGGAGAGCGGGGCATTTGGCTACACCTTC. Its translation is CASSYRESGAFGYTF.

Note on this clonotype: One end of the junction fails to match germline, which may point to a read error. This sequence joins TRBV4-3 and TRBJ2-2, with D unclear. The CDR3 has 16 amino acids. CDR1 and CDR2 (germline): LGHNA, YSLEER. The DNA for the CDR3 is TGCGCCAGCAGCCAAATAAAGGATTCGAATACCGGGGAGCTGTTTTTT. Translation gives CASSQIKDSNTGELFF.

CDR3 region: CASSGTGGASNQPQHF. CDR3 sequence (DNA): TGTGCCAGCAGCGGAACTGGGGGGGCGAGCAATCAGCCCCAGCATTTT. The chain couples TRBV6-2 or TRBV6-3 to TRBJ1-5; tentative D call: TRBD1 (6 bases). CDR1 is MNHEY, CDR2 SVGEGT, per germline. V shed 6 bases and J shed 1 base, with 16 bases lying between them. The CDR3 contains 16 residues.

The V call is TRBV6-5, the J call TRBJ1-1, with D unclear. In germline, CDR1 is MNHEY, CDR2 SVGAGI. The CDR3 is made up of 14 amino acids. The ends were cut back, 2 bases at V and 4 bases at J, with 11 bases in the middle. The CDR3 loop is CASSYAHQGTEAFF. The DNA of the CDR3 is TGTGCCAGCAGTTACGCGCACCAAGGCACTGAAGCTTTCTTT.

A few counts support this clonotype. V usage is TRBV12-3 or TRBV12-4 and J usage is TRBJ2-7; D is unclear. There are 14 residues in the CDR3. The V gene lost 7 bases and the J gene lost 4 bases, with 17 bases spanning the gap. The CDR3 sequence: CASTYSPSKYEQYF. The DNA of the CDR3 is TGTGCCAGCACCTATTCCCCTTCAAAATACGAGCAGTACTTC.

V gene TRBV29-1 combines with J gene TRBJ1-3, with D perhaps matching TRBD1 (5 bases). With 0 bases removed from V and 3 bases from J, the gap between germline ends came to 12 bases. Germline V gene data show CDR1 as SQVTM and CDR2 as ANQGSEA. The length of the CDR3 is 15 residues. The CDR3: CSVEDPRGGGNTIYF. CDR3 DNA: TGCAGCGTTGAAGATCCTCGGGGGGGTGGAAACACCATATATTTT.

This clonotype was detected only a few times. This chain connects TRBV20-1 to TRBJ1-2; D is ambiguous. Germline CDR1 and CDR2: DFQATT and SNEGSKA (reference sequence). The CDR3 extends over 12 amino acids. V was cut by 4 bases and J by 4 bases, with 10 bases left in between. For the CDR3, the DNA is TGCAGTGCTATAGAGGATCTCTATGGCTACACCTTC. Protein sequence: CSAIEDLYGYTF.

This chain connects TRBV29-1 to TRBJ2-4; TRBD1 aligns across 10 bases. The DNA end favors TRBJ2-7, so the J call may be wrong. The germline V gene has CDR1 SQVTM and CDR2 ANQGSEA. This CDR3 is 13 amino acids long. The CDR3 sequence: CSFSGQGFYEQYF. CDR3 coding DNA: TGCAGCTTTTCGGGACAGGGGTTTTACGAGCAGTACTTC.

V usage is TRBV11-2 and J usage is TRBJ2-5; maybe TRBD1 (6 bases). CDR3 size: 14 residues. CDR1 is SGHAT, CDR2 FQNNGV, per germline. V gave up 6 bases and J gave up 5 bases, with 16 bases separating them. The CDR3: CASRRTAIRETQYF. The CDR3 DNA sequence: TGTGCCAGCAGGAGGACAGCGATCAGGGAGACCCAGTACTTC.

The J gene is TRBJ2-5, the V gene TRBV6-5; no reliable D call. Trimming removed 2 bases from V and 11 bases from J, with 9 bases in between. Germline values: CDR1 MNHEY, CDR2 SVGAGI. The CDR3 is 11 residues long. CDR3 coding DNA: TGTGCCAGCAGTTACCGACATGAGCAGTACTTC. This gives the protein CASSYRHEQYF.

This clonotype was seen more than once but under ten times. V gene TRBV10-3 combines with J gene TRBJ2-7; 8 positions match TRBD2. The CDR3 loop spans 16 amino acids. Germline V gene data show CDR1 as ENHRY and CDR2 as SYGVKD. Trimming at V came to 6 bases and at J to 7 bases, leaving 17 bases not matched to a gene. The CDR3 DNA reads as TGTGCCATCAGCCCAGGACTAGCCGGGAGTTGGAATGAGCAGTACTTC. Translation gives CAISPGLAGSWNEQYF.

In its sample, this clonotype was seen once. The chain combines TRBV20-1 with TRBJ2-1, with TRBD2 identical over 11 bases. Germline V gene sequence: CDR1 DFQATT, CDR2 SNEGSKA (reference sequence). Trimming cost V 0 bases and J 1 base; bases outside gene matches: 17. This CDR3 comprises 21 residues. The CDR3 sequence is CSARDSPLAGGPHRSYNEQFF. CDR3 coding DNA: TGCAGTGCTAGAGATTCCCCGCTAGCGGGGGGTCCCCATCGATCCTACAATGAGCAGTTCTTC.

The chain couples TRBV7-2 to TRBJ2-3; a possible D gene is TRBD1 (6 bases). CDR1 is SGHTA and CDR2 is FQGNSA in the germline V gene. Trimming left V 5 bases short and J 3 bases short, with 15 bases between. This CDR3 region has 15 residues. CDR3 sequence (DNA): TGTGCCAGCAGCCCCCAGGGGCCGGGAACAGATACGCAGTATTTT. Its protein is CASSPQGPGTDTQYF. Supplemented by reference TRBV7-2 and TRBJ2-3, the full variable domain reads GAGVSQSPSNKVTEKGKDVELRCDPISGHTALYWYRQSLGQGLEFLIYFQGNSAPDKSGLPSDRFSAERTGGSVSTLTIQRTQQEDSAVYLCASSPQGPGTDTQYFGPGTRLTVL.

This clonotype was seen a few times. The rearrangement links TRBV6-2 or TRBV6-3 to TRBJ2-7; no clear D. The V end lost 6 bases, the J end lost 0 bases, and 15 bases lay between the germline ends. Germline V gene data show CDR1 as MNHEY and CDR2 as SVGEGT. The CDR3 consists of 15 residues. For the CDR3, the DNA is TGTGCCAGCAGCCGCTTTTTACTCCTCTCCTACGAGCAGTACTTC. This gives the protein CASSRFLLLSYEQYF.

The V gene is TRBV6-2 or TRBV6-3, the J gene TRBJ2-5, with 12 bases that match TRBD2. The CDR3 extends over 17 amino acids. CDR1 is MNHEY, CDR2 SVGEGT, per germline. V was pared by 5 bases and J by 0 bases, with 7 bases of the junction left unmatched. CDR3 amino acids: CASSATSGGSYQETQYF. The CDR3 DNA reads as TGTGCCAGCAGTGCGACTAGCGGGGGTTCATACCAAGAGACCCAGTACTTC.

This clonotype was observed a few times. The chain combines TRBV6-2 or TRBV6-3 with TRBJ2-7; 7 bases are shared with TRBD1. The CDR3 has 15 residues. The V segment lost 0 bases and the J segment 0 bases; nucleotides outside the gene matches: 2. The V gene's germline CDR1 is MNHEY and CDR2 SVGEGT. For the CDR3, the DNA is TGTGCCAGCAGTTACTCGGGGACAGACTCCTACGAGCAGTACTTC. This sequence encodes CASSYSGTDSYEQYF.

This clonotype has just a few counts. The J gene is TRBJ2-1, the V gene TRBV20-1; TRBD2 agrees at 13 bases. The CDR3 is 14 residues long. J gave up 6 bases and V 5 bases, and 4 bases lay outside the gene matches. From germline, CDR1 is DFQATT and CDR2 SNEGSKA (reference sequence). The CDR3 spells CSAVLAGGPNEQFF. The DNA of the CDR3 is TGCAGTGCTGTACTAGCGGGAGGGCCCAATGAGCAGTTCTTC.

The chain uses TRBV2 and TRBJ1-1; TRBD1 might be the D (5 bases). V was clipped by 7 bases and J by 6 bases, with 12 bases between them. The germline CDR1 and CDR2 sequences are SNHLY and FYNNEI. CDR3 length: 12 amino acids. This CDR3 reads CASTQARAEAFF. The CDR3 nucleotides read TGTGCCAGCACCCAGGCCAGGGCTGAAGCTTTCTTT. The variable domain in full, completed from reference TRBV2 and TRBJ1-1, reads EPEVTQTPSHQVTQMGQEVILRCVPISNHLYFYWYRQILGQKVEFLVSFYNNEISEKSEIFDDQFSVERPDGSNFTLKIRSTKLEDSAMYFCASTQARAEAFFGQGTRLTVV.

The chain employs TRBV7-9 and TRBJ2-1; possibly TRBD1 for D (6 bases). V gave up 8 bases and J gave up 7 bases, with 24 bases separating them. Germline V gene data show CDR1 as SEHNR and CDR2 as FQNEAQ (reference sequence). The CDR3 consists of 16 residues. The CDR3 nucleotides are TGTGCCAGCTTCCCCCCCCTAGGGGGAGTCGAGAATGAGCAGTTCTTC. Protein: CASFPPLGGVENEQFF.

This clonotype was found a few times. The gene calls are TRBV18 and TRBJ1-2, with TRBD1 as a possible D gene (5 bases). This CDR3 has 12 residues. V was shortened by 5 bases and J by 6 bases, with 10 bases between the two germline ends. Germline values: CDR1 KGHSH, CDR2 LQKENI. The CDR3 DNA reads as TGTGCCAGCTCAGGGACCCCTGATGGCTACACCTTC. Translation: CASSGTPDGYTF.

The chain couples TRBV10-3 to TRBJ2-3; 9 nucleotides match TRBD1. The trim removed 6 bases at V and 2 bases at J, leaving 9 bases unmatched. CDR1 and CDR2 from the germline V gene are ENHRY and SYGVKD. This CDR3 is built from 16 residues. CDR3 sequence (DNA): TGTGCCATCAGCCTAGGACAGGGGACGGCCACAGATACGCAGTATTTT. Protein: CAISLGQGTATDTQYF.

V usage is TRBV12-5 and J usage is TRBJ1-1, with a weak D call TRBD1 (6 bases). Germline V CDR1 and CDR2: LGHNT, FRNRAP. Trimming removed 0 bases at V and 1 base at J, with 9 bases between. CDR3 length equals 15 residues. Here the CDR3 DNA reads TGTGCTAGTGGTTTGGTATACAGGGCGAACACTGAAGCTTTCTTT. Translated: CASGLVYRANTEAFF.